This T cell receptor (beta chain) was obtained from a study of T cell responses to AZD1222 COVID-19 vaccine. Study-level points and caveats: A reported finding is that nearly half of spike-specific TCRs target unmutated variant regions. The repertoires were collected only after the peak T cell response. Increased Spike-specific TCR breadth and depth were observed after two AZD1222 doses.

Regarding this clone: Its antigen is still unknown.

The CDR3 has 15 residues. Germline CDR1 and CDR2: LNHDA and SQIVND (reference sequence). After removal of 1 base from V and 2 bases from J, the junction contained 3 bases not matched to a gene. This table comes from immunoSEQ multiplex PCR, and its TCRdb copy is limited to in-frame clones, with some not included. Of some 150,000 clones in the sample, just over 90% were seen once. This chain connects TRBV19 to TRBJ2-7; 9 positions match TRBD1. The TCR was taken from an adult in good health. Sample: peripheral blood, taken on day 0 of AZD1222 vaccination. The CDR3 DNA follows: TGTGCCAGTAGTATAGGGTGGGACAGGGCCTACGAGCAGTACTTC. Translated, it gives CASSIGWDRAYEQYF.